These 20 T cell receptor beta chains share one sample of origin, sequenced in a study of beta chain features in type 1 diabetes. Reverse transcription of all isolated RNA meant that expressed TCRB transcripts were sequenced. Sequencing used immunoSEQ multiplex PCR; TCRdb keeps in-frame clones, though not all of them. The table records about 340,000 clones, less than 9.5% of them present only once. Sequenced input: central memory CD4+ T cells from blood. The receptors originated from a woman aged 18 to 35 in good health.

This clone was detected only a few times. The chain recombines TRBV4-2 with TRBJ2-1, with TRBD2 matching 11 bases. Germline CDR1 is LGHNA and CDR2 is YNFKEQ. The length of the CDR3 is 18 residues. V was pared by 4 bases and J by 7 bases, with 15 bases of the junction left unmatched. The CDR3 region has the DNA TGTGCCAGCAGCCGAGGCCTAGGAACTAGCGGGAGTGATAATGAGCAGTTCTTC. This translates into CASSRGLGTSGSDNEQFF.

This chain uses TRBV6-6 with TRBJ2-5, with 7 nucleotides matching TRBD2. The V segment lost 2 bases and the J segment 3 bases; nucleotides outside the gene matches: 6. CDR3 length equals 15 residues. CDR1 is MNHNY and CDR2 is SVGAGI in the germline V gene (reference sequence). The CDR3 protein is CASSYPTGGKETQYF. CDR3 coding DNA: TGTGCCAGCAGTTACCCTACGGGAGGCAAAGAGACCCAGTACTTC.

This clone was counted a few times. J is TRBJ2-3 and V is TRBV9; D gene unclear. V lost 3 bases and J lost 7, with 12 bases in between. The CDR3 has 13 amino acids. In germline, CDR1 is SGDLS, CDR2 YYNGEE. The CDR3 loop reads CASSASEVNTQYF. CDR3 nucleotide sequence: TGTGCCAGCAGCGCGTCCGAGGTGAATACGCAGTATTTT.

This clone was counted between two and nine times. CDR3 nucleotides: TGTGCCAGCAGTTTGGGTGACAGGGCGGGTGAAGCTTTCTTT. Its translation: CASSLGDRAGEAFF. The chain combines TRBV28 with TRBJ1-1; 7 bases align to TRBD1. The ends lost 3 bases at V and 7 bases at J; junction bases unmatched: 8. This CDR3 region has 14 residues. Germline V CDR1 and CDR2: MDHEN, SYDVKM. Full variable domain (outside the CDR3, taken from reference TRBV28 and TRBJ1-1): DVKVTQSSRYLVKRTGEKVFLECVQDMDHENMFWYRQDPGLGLRLIYFSYDVKMKEKGDIPEGYSVSREKKERFSLILESASTNQTSMYLCASSLGDRAGEAFFGQGTRLTVV.

This clone was observed a few times. The chain's CDR3 is CASSLISVENTEAFF. CDR3 nucleotides: TGTGCCAGCAGCTTAATCTCCGTTGAGAACACTGAAGCTTTCTTT. The chain uses TRBV7-2 and TRBJ1-1; no clear D gene. V gave up 2 bases and J gave up 1 base, with 11 bases separating them. CDR3 length: 15 amino acids. Germline CDR1 SGHTA, CDR2 FQGNSA.

The chain recombines TRBV11-1 with TRBJ2-7; D unclear. The germline gives CDR1 SGHAT, CDR2 FQDESV (reference sequence). Trimming removed 5 bases at V and 5 bases at J, with 13 bases between. This CDR3 is built from 13 residues. The CDR3 DNA is TGTGCCAGCAGCCTAGGTTACTATAACGAGCAGTACTTC. This translates into CASSLGYYNEQYF.

This clone turned up a few times. In DNA, the CDR3 is TGTGCCGGTAACTCAGGGGAATGGGCCAACGTCCTGACTTTC. This translates into CAGNSGEWANVLTF. This chain connects TRBV6-5 to TRBJ2-6, with D possibly being TRBD1 (6 bases). Deletions cut 11 bases from V and 5 bases from J, with 16 bases between. There are 14 residues in the CDR3. CDR1 is MNHEY and CDR2 is SVGAGI in the germline V gene.

This clone was seen a handful of times. The V and J genes are TRBV7-2 and TRBJ2-3; tentatively, D is TRBD2 (5 bases). CDR3 size: 13 residues. V lost 8 bases, J lost 5 bases, and 14 bases lay in between. Germline CDR1 is SGHTA and CDR2 is FQGNSA. In DNA, the CDR3 is TGTGCCAGCCTCCTAAGTGCGGGAGATACGCAGTATTTT. This translates into CASLLSAGDTQYF.

This clone appeared many times. The gene calls are TRBV19 and TRBJ1-3; D unresolved. This CDR3 is built from 15 residues. Trimming shortened V by 5 bases and J by 0 bases, and 11 bases separated the two germline ends. The V gene's germline CDR1 is LNHDA and CDR2 SQIVND (reference sequence). CDR3 DNA sequence: TGTGCCAGTAGTGAAGGGATGTTCTCTGGAAACACCATATATTTT. This sequence encodes CASSEGMFSGNTIYF. The entire variable domain, with the rest obtained from reference TRBV19 and TRBJ1-3, is as follows: DGGITQSPKYLFRKEGQNVTLSCEQNLNHDAMYWYRQDPGQGLRLIYYSQIVNDFQKGDIAEGYSVSREKKESFPLTVTSAQKNPTAFYLCASSEGMFSGNTIYFGEGSWLTVV.

This rearrangement joins TRBV13 to TRBJ1-1; possible D gene TRBD1, 5 bases. CDR3 length: 14 amino acids. V shed 8 bases and J shed 0 bases, with 13 bases lying between them. Germline lookup yields CDR1 PRHDT and CDR2 FYEKMQ (reference sequence). The CDR3: CASAMGVVNTEAFF. As DNA, the CDR3 is TGTGCCAGCGCCATGGGGGTAGTGAACACTGAAGCTTTCTTT.

There are a few counts of this clone. The chain has TRBV18 and TRBJ2-7; 7 positions agree with TRBD1. Trimming took 4 bases from V and 3 from J; bases not matched to a gene: 9. The CDR3 length is 15 residues. From germline, CDR1 is KGHSH and CDR2 LQKENI. CDR3 nucleotides: TGTGCCAGCTCACTACAACAGGGGAATGGCTACGAGCAGTACTTC. Protein product: CASSLQQGNGYEQYF.

This clone showed up just a few times. The chain has TRBV1 and TRBJ2-5; no check of the table's D call, TRBD2, against the DNA was made. TRBV1 is assigned pseudogene status. The CDR3 spans 15 residues. CDR3 protein: CTSSQDGTSQETQYF. DNA of the CDR3: TGCACCAGCAGCCAAGACGGGACTAGCCAAGAGACCCAGTACTTC.

This chain links TRBV28 with TRBJ2-3; no reliable D call. V was shortened by 8 bases and J by 4 bases, with 10 bases between the two germline ends. This CDR3 has 12 amino acids. The germline CDR1 and CDR2 sequences are MDHEN and SYDVKM. Written as DNA, the CDR3 is TGTGCCAGCGGGGTCGAGGCAGATACGCAGTATTTT. Protein: CASGVEADTQYF.

This clone was seen a handful of times. At one end the junction does not follow the germline gene, possibly because of a read error. The chain couples TRBV6-5 to TRBJ2-5; 9 bases match TRBD2. This CDR3 is built from 14 residues. Germline CDR1 and CDR2: MNHEY and SVGAGI. CDR3: CASSPRGADSGGHF. CDR3 in DNA: TGTGCCAGCAGTCCCCGGGGGGCGGATAGCGGGGGACACTTC.

The chain carries TRBV10-3 and TRBJ2-3; the match to TRBD2 covers 7 bases. CDR1 ENHRY and CDR2 SYGVKD come from the germline V gene. V shed 5 bases and J 2 bases; nucleotides not matched to a gene: 4. This CDR3 has 14 residues. The CDR3 DNA reads as TGTGCCATCAGTAGGACTAGGGACACAGATACGCAGTATTTT. Encoded protein: CAISRTRDTDTQYF.

The chain employs TRBV15 and TRBJ1-5; D is undetermined. Between the trimmed V and J ends, which lost 4 bases and 2 bases, there was a span of 18 bases. Germline V lookup: CDR1 LNHNV, CDR2 YYDKDF (reference sequence). The CDR3 contains 17 residues. Here the CDR3 DNA reads TGTGCCACCAGCACCCCCGTGGGCCCTACGGGCAATCAGCCCCAGCATTTT. It translates to CATSTPVGPTGNQPQHF.

V and J are TRBV29-1 and TRBJ2-1; D is uncertain. The CDR3 contains 10 residues. V dropped 7 bases and J dropped 4 bases, with 5 bases sitting between them. CDR1 is SQVTM and CDR2 is ANQGSEA in the germline V gene. CDR3 protein: CSGIYNEQFF. The CDR3 DNA reads TGCAGCGGAATATACAATGAGCAGTTCTTC.

The V gene is TRBV5-1, the J gene TRBJ2-7; 7 nucleotides align to TRBD1. CDR1 SGHRS and CDR2 YFSETQ come from the germline V gene. V lost 1 base and J lost 7; bases outside the gene matches: 5. The CDR3 loop spans 13 amino acids. Written as DNA, the CDR3 is TGCGCCAGCAGCTTGAGGGACAGAGGGGAGCAGTACTTC. Translation: CASSLRDRGEQYF.

In this sample, this clone turned up a few times. This chain connects TRBV7-3 to TRBJ2-3, with 7 bases fitting TRBD2. The CDR3 is 14 residues long. J lost 6 bases, V lost 5 bases, and 8 bases had no gene match. Germline V lookup: CDR1 SGHTA, CDR2 FQGTGA. This CDR3 reads CASSQTSSADTQYF. CDR3 nucleotide sequence: TGTGCCAGCAGCCAGACTAGCAGCGCGGATACGCAGTATTTT.

This clone appeared a few times. Other DNA sequences in this sample translate to the same CDR3. In nucleotides, the CDR3 is TGCAGTGCTAGCTCGTGGGATACGCAGTATTTT. This translates into CSASSWDTQYF. The chain employs TRBV20-1 and TRBJ2-3, with D unclear. This CDR3 spans 11 amino acids. Trimming removed 3 bases from V and 6 bases from J, with 7 bases in between. Germline values: CDR1 DFQATT, CDR2 SNEGSKA (reference sequence).